The rows below give T cell receptor beta chains drawn from one sample of a study of CD8+CD57+ T cells in acquired aplastic anemia. TCRdb used MiXCR to reprocess the reads, holding one entry per CDR3 protein. The table records some 180,000 distinct CDR3 sequences, about three fifths of them present only once. Source material: sorted CD4+, CD8+, or CD8+CD57+ T cells (not recorded which) from PBMCs. The receptors were gathered from a human donor with aplastic anemia. Both conserved end residues are part of each CDR3. Fields, in order: J gene, D gene, V gene, clone size, CDR3 protein, CDR3 DNA. The D gene is left open where the match is weak. Rows give clone size only sometimes, using once, few, many, or a class for an expanded clone.

j_gene: TRBJ2-7
d_gene: -
v_gene: TRBV19
abundance: few
CDR3aa: CATTGVNYEQYF
CDR3nt: TGTGCCACTACGGGAGTAAACTACGAGCAGTACTTC

j_gene: TRBJ1-2
d_gene: TRBD1
v_gene: TRBV12-3/TRBV12-4
abundance: -
CDR3aa: CASSPHGTGAGGYTF
CDR3nt: TGTGCCAGCAGCCCCCATGGGACAGGTGCCGGAGGCTACACCTTC

j_gene: TRBJ2-2
d_gene: -
v_gene: TRBV9
abundance: -
CDR3aa: CASSGAGELFF
CDR3nt: TGTGCCAGCAGTGGGGCCGGGGAGCTGTTTTTT

j_gene: TRBJ2-7
d_gene: -
v_gene: TRBV7-7
abundance: -
CDR3aa: CASSLRIGTYEQYF
CDR3nt: TGTGCCAGCAGCTTAAGGATAGGGACGTACGAGCAGTACTTC

j_gene: TRBJ1-1
d_gene: -
v_gene: TRBV29-1
abundance: -
CDR3aa: CSQVGWVTEAFF
CDR3nt: TGCAGCCAAGTAGGATGGGTCACTGAAGCTTTCTTT

j_gene: TRBJ2-6
d_gene: -
v_gene: TRBV7-9
abundance: -
CDR3aa: CASSARISGANVLTF
CDR3nt: TGTGCCAGCAGCGCTCGCATCTCTGGGGCCAACGTCCTGACTTTC

j_gene: TRBJ2-1
d_gene: TRBD2
v_gene: TRBV27
abundance: -
CDR3aa: CASSFPTSGGSREQFF
CDR3nt: TGTGCCAGCAGTTTCCCGACTAGCGGGGGAAGTAGGGAGCAGTTCTTC

j_gene: TRBJ2-7
d_gene: -
v_gene: TRBV19
abundance: once
CDR3aa: CANRKGSYEQYF
CDR3nt: TGTGCCAATAGAAAAGGGAGCTACGAGCAGTACTTC

j_gene: TRBJ2-7
d_gene: -
v_gene: TRBV14
abundance: many
CDR3aa: CASSPGTVSYEQYF
CDR3nt: TGTGCCAGCAGTCCCGGGACGGTCTCCTACGAGCAGTACTTC

j_gene: TRBJ1-5
d_gene: -
v_gene: TRBV4-1
abundance: -
CDR3aa: CASSQRSRDEVSNQPQHF
CDR3nt: TGCGCCAGCAGCCAGCGATCCCGGGACGAGGTCTCTAATCAGCCTCAGCATTTT

j_gene: TRBJ1-1
d_gene: -
v_gene: TRBV25-1
abundance: -
CDR3aa: CASTSRGGREAFF
CDR3nt: TGTGCCAGCACATCGCGGGGGGGACGTGAAGCTTTCTTT

j_gene: TRBJ1-4
d_gene: TRBD1
v_gene: TRBV13
abundance: few
CDR3aa: CASSFTGHTGGIGEKLFF
CDR3nt: TGTGCCAGCAGCTTCACCGGACACACAGGGGGCATCGGGGAAAAACTGTTTTTT

j_gene: TRBJ1-6
d_gene: -
v_gene: TRBV10-3
abundance: many
CDR3aa: CAIQTEDNSPLHF
CDR3nt: TGTGCCATTCAGACTGAGGATAATTCACCCCTCCACTTT

j_gene: TRBJ2-7
d_gene: -
v_gene: TRBV9
abundance: many
CDR3aa: CASSVATGGGTYEQYF
CDR3nt: TGTGCCAGCAGCGTAGCTACAGGAGGGGGGACCTACGAGCAGTACTTC

j_gene: TRBJ2-3
d_gene: -
v_gene: TRBV4-1
abundance: -
CDR3aa: CASSPLGADTQYF
CDR3nt: TGCGCCAGCAGTCCACTGGGGGCAGATACGCAGTATTTT

j_gene: TRBJ2-5
d_gene: TRBD2
v_gene: TRBV3-1
abundance: many
CDR3aa: CASSQETSGGGETQYF
CDR3nt: TGTGCCAGCAGCCAAGAAACTAGCGGGGGGGGAGAGACCCAGTACTTC

j_gene: TRBJ2-3
d_gene: TRBD2
v_gene: TRBV9
abundance: -
CDR3aa: CASSRGLPSTDTQYF
CDR3nt: TGTGCCAGCAGCAGGGGACTACCTAGCACAGATACGCAGTATTTT

j_gene: TRBJ2-1
d_gene: TRBD2
v_gene: TRBV29-1
abundance: few
CDR3aa: CSTLSGGNNEQFF
CDR3nt: TGCAGCACCTTAAGCGGGGGCAACAATGAGCAGTTCTTC

j_gene: TRBJ2-2
d_gene: -
v_gene: TRBV9
abundance: -
CDR3aa: CASSVVAGGAGELFF
CDR3nt: TGTGCCAGCAGCGTAGTGGCAGGGGGGGCCGGGGAGCTGTTTTTT

j_gene: TRBJ2-3
d_gene: TRBD2
v_gene: TRBV19
abundance: few
CDR3aa: CASRLASTDTQYF
CDR3nt: TGTGCCAGTAGACTAGCGTCCACAGATACGCAGTATTTT

j_gene: TRBJ2-7
d_gene: -
v_gene: TRBV4-2
abundance: few
CDR3aa: CASSQEGAREQYF
CDR3nt: TGTGCCAGCAGCCAAGAGGGGGCGCGCGAGCAGTACTTC

j_gene: TRBJ1-5
d_gene: -
v_gene: TRBV19
abundance: -
CDR3aa: CASRGPPVYSNQPQHF
CDR3nt: TGTGCCAGTAGGGGACCGCCGGTTTATAGCAATCAGCCCCAGCATTTT

j_gene: TRBJ1-5
d_gene: -
v_gene: TRBV27
abundance: few
CDR3aa: CASRWGNQPQHF
CDR3nt: TGTGCCAGTCGGTGGGGGAATCAGCCCCAGCATTTT

j_gene: TRBJ1-6
d_gene: TRBD1
v_gene: TRBV9
abundance: once
CDR3aa: CASSVGQGDSPLHF
CDR3nt: TGTGCCAGCAGCGTAGGACAGGGGGATTCACCCCTCCACTTT

j_gene: TRBJ2-7
d_gene: TRBD1
v_gene: TRBV27
abundance: medium-sized
CDR3aa: CASSFGTGGDEQYF
CDR3nt: TGTGCCAGCAGTTTCGGGACAGGTGGCGACGAGCAGTACTTC

j_gene: TRBJ2-1
d_gene: -
v_gene: TRBV7-2
abundance: -
CDR3aa: CASSTRGPPHNEQFF
CDR3nt: TGTGCCAGCAGCACACGGGGGCCCCCACACAATGAGCAGTTCTTC

j_gene: TRBJ1-1
d_gene: TRBD1
v_gene: TRBV20-1
abundance: -
CDR3aa: CSARDRVDTEAFF
CDR3nt: TGCAGTGCGCGAGACAGGGTAGACACTGAAGCTTTCTTT

j_gene: TRBJ2-1
d_gene: -
v_gene: TRBV20-1
abundance: -
CDR3aa: CSASEGLGYNEQFF
CDR3nt: TGCAGTGCTAGTGAGGGACTTGGTTACAATGAGCAGTTCTTC

j_gene: TRBJ2-3
d_gene: TRBD2
v_gene: TRBV19
abundance: few
CDR3aa: CASSGGWDTDTQYF
CDR3nt: TGTGCCAGTTCGGGAGGATGGGACACAGATACGCAGTATTTT

j_gene: TRBJ2-5
d_gene: -
v_gene: TRBV10-1
abundance: -
CDR3aa: CASSELGGPETQYF
CDR3nt: TGCGCCAGCAGTGAGTTGGGGGGCCCGGAGACCCAGTACTTC

j_gene: TRBJ2-7
d_gene: TRBD2
v_gene: TRBV29-1
abundance: -
CDR3aa: CSVEEAGGRLYEQYF
CDR3nt: TGCAGCGTTGAAGAGGCTGGCGGGAGGCTCTACGAGCAGTACTTC

j_gene: TRBJ2-1
d_gene: TRBD2
v_gene: TRBV7-2
abundance: -
CDR3aa: CASSRRAGGNEQFF
CDR3nt: TGTGCCAGCAGCCGCAGGGCGGGAGGCAATGAGCAGTTCTTC

j_gene: TRBJ1-2
d_gene: -
v_gene: TRBV19
abundance: -
CDR3aa: CATSAGTSDGYTF
CDR3nt: TGTGCCACCAGTGCTGGGACATCAGATGGCTACACCTTC

j_gene: TRBJ2-5
d_gene: -
v_gene: TRBV2
abundance: many
CDR3aa: CASSEVPRTAETQYF
CDR3nt: TGTGCCAGCAGTGAAGTCCCCCGGACAGCAGAGACCCAGTACTTC

j_gene: TRBJ2-5
d_gene: -
v_gene: TRBV7-8
abundance: -
CDR3aa: CASSLDSQETQYF
CDR3nt: TGTGCCAGCAGCTTAGACAGCCAAGAGACCCAGTACTTC

j_gene: TRBJ1-1
d_gene: -
v_gene: TRBV10-3
abundance: few
CDR3aa: CAISEISHTEAFF
CDR3nt: TGTGCCATCAGTGAGATCTCACACACTGAAGCTTTCTTT

j_gene: TRBJ2-1
d_gene: -
v_gene: TRBV19
abundance: many
CDR3aa: CASSITYNEQFF
CDR3nt: TGTGCCAGTAGTATAACTTACAATGAGCAGTTCTTC

j_gene: TRBJ1-5
d_gene: TRBD1
v_gene: TRBV27
abundance: -
CDR3aa: CASSLYSGGDQPQHF
CDR3nt: TGTGCCAGCAGTTTATACTCAGGGGGGGATCAGCCCCAGCATTTT

j_gene: TRBJ1-5
d_gene: TRBD1
v_gene: TRBV7-9
abundance: -
CDR3aa: CASSGTGRNQPQHF
CDR3nt: TGTGCCAGCAGCGGGACAGGGCGAAATCAGCCCCAGCATTTT

j_gene: TRBJ1-6
d_gene: -
v_gene: TRBV19
abundance: once
CDR3aa: CASSFVRGPPHF
CDR3nt: TGTGCCAGTAGTTTTGTTCGAGGACCCCCCCACTTT